Each of the 9 T cell receptor beta chains below was sequenced from the same sample in a study of T cells in localized non-small cell lung cancer. The method was immunoSEQ multiplex PCR; TCRdb's version includes in-frame clones alone and lacks a portion of them. The sample holds 52,000 or so clones; just over 85% are singletons and the top ten take about 18%. The sample was peripheral blood, taken before any cancer treatment. The receptor source for this set is a male donor older than 55 with stage III squamous cell lung carcinoma.

The rearrangement joins TRBV10-3 to TRBJ2-3; no clear D gene. Germline CDR1 ENHRY, CDR2 SYGVKD. This CDR3 is 13 amino acids long. V shed 9 bases and J shed 3 bases, with 13 bases lying between them. In DNA form, the CDR3 reads TGTGCCATATTTAGCAGCGAAACAGATACGCAGTATTTT. This gives the protein CAIFSSETDTQYF.

This chain connects TRBV19 to TRBJ1-2; weak D call: TRBD1 (5 bases). Germline CDR1 LNHDA, CDR2 SQIVND (reference sequence). This CDR3 comprises 13 residues. V was cut by 7 bases and J by 7 bases, with 16 bases left in between. The CDR3 here is CASNYDYQGGYTF. CDR3 DNA: TGTGCCAGTAATTATGACTATCAGGGTGGCTACACCTTC.

V gene TRBV18 combines with J gene TRBJ2-3; D may match TRBD1 or TRBD2 (5 bases each). The CDR3 is 13 amino acids. V was cut by 3 bases and J by 2 bases, with 6 bases left in between. The germline gives CDR1 KGHSH, CDR2 LQKENI. The CDR3 sequence: CASSPGVTDTQYF. Here the CDR3 DNA reads TGTGCCAGCTCACCGGGGGTCACAGATACGCAGTATTTT.

The V and J genes are TRBV7-9 and TRBJ2-2; 10 bases fit TRBD1. V gave up 5 bases and J gave up 6 bases; unmatched junction bases: 6. Germline V gives CDR1 SEHNR, CDR2 FQNEAQ (reference sequence). The CDR3 has 15 residues. The CDR3 loop is CASSVRGQGSGELFF. The CDR3 DNA reads TGTGCCAGCAGCGTTCGGGGACAGGGGTCCGGGGAGCTGTTTTTT. The complete variable domain, with remaining parts taken from reference TRBV7-9 and TRBJ2-2, reads DTGVSQNPRHKITKRGQNVTFRCDPISEHNRLYWYRQTLGQGPEFLTYFQNEAQLEKSRLLSDRFSAERPKGSFSTLEIQRTEQGDSAMYLCASSVRGQGSGELFFGEGSRLTVL.

The rearrangement joins TRBV19 to TRBJ2-7; D assignment may be TRBD1 or TRBD2 (5 bases each). The CDR3 runs 14 residues. With 10 bases removed from V and 5 bases from J, the gap between germline ends came to 21 bases. Looked up from germline, CDR1 is LNHDA and CDR2 is SQIVND (reference sequence). In nucleotides, the CDR3 is TGTGCCATTCCAAGCACAGGCCTGGGGGACGAGCAGTACTTC. Translating it yields CAIPSTGLGDEQYF.

This clone was observed a few times. This sequence joins TRBV11-3 and TRBJ2-3; TRBD2 aligns across 10 bases. The CDR3 runs 15 residues. With 5 bases clipped from V and 6 bases from J, the junction kept 8 bases outside the gene matches. The germline CDR1 and CDR2 sequences are SGHNT and YENEEA. The CDR3 bases are TGTGCCAGCAGCCCAGGACTAGCGGTGGGGGATACGCAGTATTTT. Protein product: CASSPGLAVGDTQYF.

The count of this clone is one. The chain combines TRBV5-1 with TRBJ1-1; D may be TRBD1 (5 bases). This CDR3 spans 13 amino acids. Per germline, CDR1 SGHRS and CDR2 YFSETQ. Trimming took off 0 bases at V and 10 bases at J, with 13 bases between the two ends. The CDR3 DNA reads as TGCGCCAGCAGCTTGGAGCAGGGTTTATCAGCTTTCTTT. This encodes CASSLEQGLSAFF.

This clone was counted between two and nine times. CDR3 DNA: TGTGCCAGCAGCTTTGGGGGGAACACTGAAGCTTTCTTT. Translation gives CASSFGGNTEAFF. The rearrangement links TRBV7-9 to TRBJ1-1; D is possibly TRBD1 (5 bases). The CDR3 runs 13 residues. Germline V gene sequence: CDR1 SEHNR, CDR2 FQNEAQ (reference sequence). The V end lost 3 bases, the J end lost 1 base, and 6 bases lay between the germline ends.

The CDR3 is CASSLSSGGRETQYF. The DNA of the CDR3 is TGCGCCAGCAGCTTGTCTAGCGGGGGCCGGGAGACCCAGTACTTC. This sequence joins TRBV5-1 and TRBJ2-5; 10 nucleotides agree with TRBD2. The CDR3 is 15 residues long. Germline V gene lookup returns CDR1 SGHRS and CDR2 YFSETQ. Unmatched junction bases numbered 5, after V lost 1 base and J lost 5 bases.